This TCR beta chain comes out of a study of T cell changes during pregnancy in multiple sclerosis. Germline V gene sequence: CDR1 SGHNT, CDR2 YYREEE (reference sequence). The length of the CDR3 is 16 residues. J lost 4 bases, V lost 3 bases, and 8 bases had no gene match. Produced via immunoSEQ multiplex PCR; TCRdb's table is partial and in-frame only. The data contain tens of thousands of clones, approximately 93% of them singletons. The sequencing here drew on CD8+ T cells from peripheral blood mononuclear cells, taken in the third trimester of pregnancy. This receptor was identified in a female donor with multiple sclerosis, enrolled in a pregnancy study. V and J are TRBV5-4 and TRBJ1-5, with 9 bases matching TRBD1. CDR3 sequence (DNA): TGTGCCAGCAGCTCCCTACAGGGGGCGGGGAATCAGCCCCAGCATTTT. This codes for CASSSLQGAGNQPQHF.